Listed here is a single T cell receptor (beta chain). The ends lost 4 bases at V and 6 bases at J; junction bases unmatched: 15. Germline CDR1 reads SEHNR; CDR2 reads FQNEAQ (reference sequence). There are 17 residues in the CDR3. This sample is drawn from a study of blood T cell repertoires in COVID-19. Study at large: Acute and convalescent COVID-19 samples came from the United States, Italy and Spain. PBMCs, B-cell-depleted T cells, or T cells provided the cDNA or gDNA that made up the material.

The method was immunoSEQ multiplex PCR; TCRdb's version includes in-frame clones alone and lacks a portion of them. The sample gives fewer than 300,000 clones, 83% of which show up once; approximately 6% is in the top ten. The rearrangement uses TRBV7-9 and TRBJ1-5; TRBD1 agrees at 7 bases. The sequenced sample was peripheral blood. This TCR derives from a man at least 80 years old with acute or convalescent COVID-19. Here the CDR3 reads CASSSITGALFSQPQHF. The CDR3 DNA reads as TGTGCCAGCAGCTCAATTACAGGGGCGCTTTTCAGTCAGCCCCAGCATTTT.